This T cell receptor beta chain stems from a study of human T cells and chemical hapten exposure (dated by TCRdb to about 2021). In the study overall: For sensitization, 2% DPC in acetone was applied to a 2 cm by 2 cm area of upper inner arm skin. Blood samples were taken from patients before sensitization (week 0) and then at 2, 6 and about 24 weeks after DPC sensitization. Patients additionally received weekly therapeutic DPC doses to the scalp throughout the roughly 25-week study period. Alopecia areata with under or over 50% scalp involvement, alopecia totalis and alopecia universalis were represented in the patient cohort, which was mostly female. Libraries were pooled for sequencing, and per-sample TCR yields varied mainly because of small differences in library volumes within the pool. Patch testing on the upper back used Finn chambers containing 0.01% DPC, with scoring done after 6 days according to International Contact Dermatitis Research Group standards. The study tracked peripheral blood TCR repertoire changes in vivo during primary and secondary sensitization to the hapten diphenylcyclopropenone (DPC) in alopecia patients. About 30 alopecia patients provided blood for TCR sequencing at one to four time points (pre-sensitization, 2, 6 and 24 weeks).

Explained via the paper, the time point label denotes: patch test 1, 2 weeks after DPC sensitization. The treatment or condition label for this specimen denotes: therapeutic diphenylcyclopropenone sensitization with weekly scalp DPC. At each patch-test visit, blood was drawn before the patch test was applied. To be eligible, patients had to be aged 18 to 70, diagnosed with alopecia and judged suitable for DPC therapy, while pregnant patients were excluded. Unfractionated whole blood was collected in Tempus Blood RNA tubes, and total RNA was extracted from that blood. To prepare the library, RACE was applied. Sequenced using a NextSeq 500. During library preparation, unique molecular identifiers were attached to individual cDNA molecules so that TCRs could be counted quantitatively and reproducibly. For every blood RNA sample, sequencing covered both the TCR alpha and TCR beta chains. Turning to the authors' computational methods: The median number of TCRs per sample was 95,638, ranging from 23,224 to 690,600. V, J and CDR3 annotation of the TCR reads was carried out using the Decombinator software suite. For the PS versus PT1 abundance plots, all samples were subsampled to the same number of TCRs (28,000). TCRs were defined as expanded if absent before sensitization and observed at least eight times at the 2-week time point. TCRdb reran the public reads through fastp at Q25 and MiXCR, keeping productive beta chains. Rows with a matching CDR3 protein are joined into one entry that keeps the most common DNA and genes. It is TCRdb's table, rather than the study itself, that gives the V and J calls and clone size. For this sample the table gives tens of thousands of distinct CDR3 sequences, of which approximately 8.6% were detected only once. The ten largest account for about an eighth of the sample.

Paper-wide results and their limitations: No change with DPC sensitization was found in the number of TCRs above 1 in 1000 frequency, and no evidence of global repertoire structure alterations was found. Compared with pre-sensitization or healthy control sets, expanded TCRs formed significantly more large CDR3 similarity clusters, which is consistent with antigen-driven responses. After repeated subsampling, changes were observed in the strength of the expansion versus patch-test correlation and in the threshold at which the correlation became significant. Alopecia, a presumed autoimmune disease, was present in all patients, so the immune response of the patients might differ from that of healthy individuals. The number of PT1 expanded TCRs positively correlated with patch test score, significant at thresholds 8, 16 and 32 but not 4.

This clonotype has at least ten counts. No cognate antigen has been identified for it. No much larger clone is present one base from it, and per-base qualities are unavailable. According to the germline V gene, CDR1 reads SQVTM and CDR2 reads ANQGSEA. Deletion took 6 bases off V and 4 bases off J, with a span of 12 bases between the germline ends. The CDR3 contains 12 residues, cysteine and phenylalanine counted. Only CDR3 DNA is held: 36 bases, read in frame from base 1. The chain joins TRBV29-1 to TRBJ1-2; TRBD1 is perhaps the D gene, given 6 matching bases. This receptor was identified in a woman between 35 and 50 years old with alopecia areata. Some clones in this sample may be carry-over from other donors' samples. The input for sequencing was whole blood, taken in connection with sensitization to the hapten diphenylcyclopropenone (DPC). The nucleotide sequence is given as TGCAGCGTCGCTGACAGGTCCTATGGCTACACCTTC. The translation is CSVADRSYGYTF.